This TCR beta chain was identified during a study of PD-L1 blockade in urothelial cancer. The overall study: Blood was evaluated 3 weeks (second dose) and 6 weeks after therapy began.

This clone appeared once. The antigen is unknown. Germline V lookup: CDR1 MNHNS, CDR2 SASEGT. With V trimmed by 5 bases and J by 7 bases, 4 bases remained unmatched. CDR3 length: 12 amino acids. Assay: immunoSEQ multiplex PCR; the TCRdb copy retains only in-frame clones and omits some. Of roughly 90,000 clones listed, roughly 90% are singletons. Study-level results: Pretreatment TCR clonality in blood under the median foretold superior survival.

Time point meaning: pretreatment peripheral blood. The rearrangement joins TRBV6-1 to TRBJ2-7; TRBD1 agrees at 8 bases. This specimen consisted of PBMCs, obtained around atezolizumab (anti-PD-L1) treatment. The receptor was derived from a woman older than 75 with urothelial cancer. The CDR3 is CASSSDRDEQYF. The DNA for the CDR3 is TGTGCCAGCAGTTCGGACAGGGATGAGCAGTACTTC.